These 25 T cell receptor beta chains came from one sample sequenced in a study of human T cells and chemical hapten exposure. Individual cDNA molecules (in the library) carried attached unique molecular identifiers. TCRdb reanalysed the reads using MiXCR and keeps one entry per CDR3 protein. The sample yields 95,000 to 150,000 distinct CDR3 sequences, around 8.5% seen once. Before extraction, the whole blood was not fractionated, and total RNA was taken from it. Sequences were obtained from whole blood. These receptors all stem from a human donor in good health. Some clones in this sample may be carry-over from other donors' samples.

This chain uses TRBV6-2 or TRBV6-3 with TRBJ2-7; possible D gene TRBD1, 5 bases. Germline CDR1 MNHEY, CDR2 SVGEGT. The CDR3 is 15 amino acids. V was trimmed by 7 bases and J by 1 base, leaving 17 bases between them. As DNA, the CDR3 is TGTGCCAGCAACGGACACCAGATTCTTTCCTACGAGCAGTACTTC. Its translation is CASNGHQILSYEQYF.

This clonotype was counted only a few times. The V call is TRBV4-1, the J call TRBJ2-3; 7 bases line up with TRBD1. Germline V gene data show CDR1 as MGHRA and CDR2 as YSYEKL. The CDR3 length is 16 residues. J lost 3 bases, V lost 0 bases, and 6 bases had no gene match. CDR3 coding DNA: TGCGCCAGCAGCCAAGATGGACAGGTTGTTACAGATACGCAGTATTTT. Its protein is CASSQDGQVVTDTQYF.

This clonotype was seen a few times. J is TRBJ1-5 and V is TRBV5-5; no clear D gene. CDR3 length: 14 amino acids. V lost 1 base to trimming and J lost 5 bases, with 10 bases between them. Germline CDR1 reads SGHKS; CDR2 reads YYEKEE (reference sequence). Written as DNA, the CDR3 is TGTGCCAGCAGCTTGCGGCTGATGGATCAGCCCCAGCATTTT. Encoded protein: CASSLRLMDQPQHF.

This clonotype was seen only a few times. The chain couples TRBV20-1 to TRBJ2-7; either TRBD1 or TRBD2 may supply D (5 bases each). With 5 bases removed from V and 2 bases from J, the gap between germline ends came to 13 bases. The CDR3 spans 13 residues. The germline CDR1 and CDR2 sequences are DFQATT and SNEGSKA (reference sequence). CDR3 amino acids: CSAGTDKTYEQYF. Written as DNA, the CDR3 is TGCAGTGCTGGGACGGATAAAACCTACGAGCAGTACTTC.

The J gene is TRBJ1-5, the V gene TRBV16, with unresolved D. The CDR3 loop spans 15 amino acids. The germline V gene encodes CDR1 KGHSY and CDR2 FQNENV. Deletions cut 0 bases from V and 0 bases from J, with 6 bases between. The CDR3 region has the DNA TGTGCCAGCAGCCAATCCGTCGATAGCAATCAGCCCCAGCATTTT. Residues: CASSQSVDSNQPQHF.

The chain employs TRBV10-3 and TRBJ2-2; D might be TRBD1 or TRBD2, each matching 5 bases. V was clipped by 11 bases and J by 6 bases, with 16 bases between them. The germline CDR1 and CDR2 sequences are ENHRY and SYGVKD. This CDR3 contains 13 residues. CDR3 sequence reads: CAAGDRGAGELFF. CDR3 coding DNA: TGTGCCGCCGGGGACCGAGGTGCCGGGGAGCTGTTTTTT.

This clonotype has at least ten counts. The chain joins TRBV12-3 or TRBV12-4 to TRBJ1-4; 10 bases align to TRBD1. The CDR3 covers 14 residues. J lost 8 bases, V lost 4 bases, and 4 bases had no gene match. This CDR3 reads CASSSGQGREKLFF. The CDR3 nucleotides read TGTGCCAGCAGTTCGGGACAGGGGCGAGAAAAACTGTTTTTT.

V usage is TRBV27 and J usage is TRBJ2-1, with a tentative D call TRBD2 (6 bases). Trimming took 4 bases from V and 8 from J, leaving 18 bases between them. This CDR3 comprises 15 residues. CDR1 is MNHEY and CDR2 is SMNVEV in the germline V gene (reference sequence). Here the CDR3 reads CASSSTTGDNDEQFF. CDR3 coding DNA: TGTGCCAGCAGTTCAACAACGGGAGACAACGATGAGCAGTTCTTC.

In the case of this clonotype: This clone may be a read error of a much larger clone one base away. The chain is built from TRBV12-3 or TRBV12-4 and TRBJ2-7, with D perhaps TRBD1 (5 bases). The CDR3 is made up of 15 amino acids. V gave up 1 base and J gave up 3 bases, with 13 bases separating them. The CDR3 DNA reads as TGTGCCAGCAGTTTAGGGCAGGGAAGCTTCTACGAGCAGTACTTC. Protein: CASSLGQGSFYEQYF.

The rearrangement links TRBV19 to TRBJ2-2, with 11 positions matching TRBD2. The CDR3 contains 16 residues. Trimming cost V 5 bases and J 6 bases; bases outside gene matches: 8. In germline, CDR1 is LNHDA, CDR2 SQIVND (reference sequence). CDR3 region: CASSFTSGSDSGELFF. DNA for the CDR3: TGTGCCAGTAGTTTCACTAGCGGGAGTGACTCCGGGGAGCTGTTTTTT.

The table lists this clonotype with a few counts. This chain links TRBV12-3 or TRBV12-4 with TRBJ2-3, with 8 bases aligning to TRBD2. This CDR3 comprises 17 residues. The ends lost 6 bases at V and 3 bases at J; junction bases unmatched: 14. This chain's CDR3 is CASSLGVASGSTDTQYF. In nucleotides, the CDR3 is TGTGCCAGCAGCCTAGGGGTGGCTAGCGGGTCTACAGATACGCAGTATTTT.

This clonotype has a count of ten or more. CDR3 sequence (DNA): TGCAGTGCTAGAGAGGAGGGGACCGGTGAAAAACTGTTTTTT. This sequence encodes CSAREEGTGEKLFF. J is TRBJ1-4 and V is TRBV20-1; D possibly corresponds to TRBD1 (5 bases). The CDR3 runs to 14 residues. The V gene lost 0 bases and the J gene lost 7 bases, with 12 bases spanning the gap. Germline CDR1 is DFQATT and CDR2 is SNEGSKA (reference sequence).

V is TRBV25-1 and J is TRBJ2-5; a weak D match, TRBD1 (5 bases). Per germline, CDR1 MGHDK and CDR2 SYGVNS. Trimming cost V 1 base and J 4 bases, with 13 bases left between them. The CDR3 consists of 15 residues. The CDR3 DNA reads as TGTGCCAGCAGTGAATTAGGGGCAGGCGGAGAGACCCAGTACTTC. Its translation is CASSELGAGGETQYF.

This clonotype was seen at least ten times. V and J are TRBV7-9 and TRBJ2-1; D remains ambiguous. The V end was cut by 7 bases, the J end by 6 bases, with 28 bases between. This CDR3 is built from 18 residues. Per the germline V gene, CDR1 is SEHNR and CDR2 is FQNEAQ (reference sequence). For the CDR3, the DNA is TGTGCCAGCAACTTCAAGAATTCCCTTGGCCCCCCGGGCAATGAGCAGTTCTTC. Translating it yields CASNFKNSLGPPGNEQFF.

This clonotype appeared many times. The chain employs TRBV29-1 and TRBJ1-1; the D gene is possibly TRBD1 (5 bases). The CDR3 has 13 amino acids. Germline-derived CDR1 and CDR2 are SQVTM and ANQGSEA. V lost 5 bases to trimming and J lost 2 bases, with 12 bases between them. In DNA, the CDR3 is TGCAGCGTTAAAGCCAGGGAAAACACTGAAGCTTTCTTT. Translated, it gives CSVKARENTEAFF.

The rearrangement joins TRBV29-1 to TRBJ2-7, with 11 bases fitting TRBD2. The ends lost 4 bases at V and 3 bases at J; junction bases unmatched: 2. Looked up from germline, CDR1 is SQVTM and CDR2 is ANQGSEA. The CDR3 covers 13 residues. The CDR3 is CSVVTSGGYEQYF. CDR3 DNA: TGCAGCGTTGTCACTAGCGGGGGCTACGAGCAGTACTTC.

This clonotype was counted ten times or more. This chain uses TRBV7-9 with TRBJ2-7; 10 bases are shared with TRBD2. The V and J ends lost 2 bases and 10 bases, in that order; junction bases with no gene match: 8. Germline V gene sequence: CDR1 SEHNR, CDR2 FQNEAQ (reference sequence). The CDR3 is made up of 14 amino acids. In DNA form, the CDR3 reads TGTGCCAGCAGCTTACGGCTAGCGGGGGAAAAACAGTACTTC. Protein sequence: CASSLRLAGEKQYF. The full variable domain, in which reference TRBV7-9 and TRBJ2-7 provide the parts outside the CDR3, is DTGVSQNPRHKITKRGQNVTFRCDPISEHNRLYWYRQTLGQGPEFLTYFQNEAQLEKSRLLSDRFSAERPKGSFSTLEIQRTEQGDSAMYLCASSLRLAGEKQYFGPGTRLTVT.

This clonotype was observed at least ten times. The V gene is TRBV7-6, the J gene TRBJ1-5, with no clear D. V was trimmed by 5 bases and J by 3 bases, leaving 11 bases between them. This CDR3 comprises 14 residues. Germline CDR1 and CDR2: SGHVS and FNYEAQ. The CDR3 sequence: CASSPDGTNQPQHF. The CDR3 DNA is TGTGCCAGCAGCCCCGACGGCACCAATCAGCCCCAGCATTTT.

This clonotype was observed a few times. V gene TRBV20-1 combines with J gene TRBJ1-4; a weak D match, TRBD1 (5 bases). Germline CDR1 is DFQATT and CDR2 is SNEGSKA (reference sequence). The CDR3 has 14 amino acids. The CDR3 sequence: CRAQGGATNEKLFF. The CDR3 bases are TGCAGGGCTCAGGGAGGGGCAACTAATGAAAAACTGTTTTTT.

In its sample, this clonotype was seen once. V gene TRBV29-1 combines with J gene TRBJ2-1; the D gene is possibly TRBD1 (7 bases). V was pared by 3 bases and J by 12 bases, with 18 bases between. Germline assignment: CDR1 SQVTM and CDR2 ANQGSEA. The CDR3 contains 13 residues. CDR3 nucleotide sequence: TGCAGCGTTGACCTAGGACAGGTGGGGGGGCAGTTCTTC. Protein sequence: CSVDLGQVGGQFF.

V is TRBV27 and J is TRBJ1-5, with 8 nucleotides matching TRBD1. The CDR3 is made up of 15 amino acids. Germline V gene data show CDR1 as MNHEY and CDR2 as SMNVEV (reference sequence). With V trimmed by 2 bases and J by 5 bases, 5 bases remained unmatched. In nucleotides, the CDR3 is TGTGCCAGCAGTTTAGGGACAGGTTATGATCAGCCCCAGCATTTT. Amino acids: CASSLGTGYDQPQHF.

In its sample, this clonotype was seen many times. The CDR3 sequence: CASSLAGAGLAEAFF. CDR3 coding DNA: TGTGCCAGCAGTTTAGCGGGGGCGGGGTTAGCTGAAGCTTTCTTT. V and J are TRBV27 and TRBJ1-1, with D possibly matching TRBD1 (6 bases). From germline, CDR1 is MNHEY and CDR2 SMNVEV (reference sequence). This CDR3 contains 15 residues. Trimming removed 2 bases at V and 6 bases at J, with 16 bases between.

Only a few counts were recorded for this clonotype. This rearrangement joins TRBV7-2 to TRBJ1-1; D perhaps matches TRBD1 (5 bases). The CDR3 consists of 14 residues. Germline V gives CDR1 SGHTA, CDR2 FQGNSA. Deletions cut 5 bases from V and 4 bases from J, with 14 bases between. CDR3 nucleotides: TGTGCCAGCAGCAGGGGACCGCAAGTCACTGAAGCTTTCTTT. It encodes CASSRGPQVTEAFF.

The rearrangement uses TRBV20-1 and TRBJ2-2, with TRBD2 matching 8 bases. Germline CDR1 and CDR2: DFQATT and SNEGSKA (reference sequence). V dropped 3 bases and J dropped 4; count of bases not matched to a gene: 4. The CDR3 runs to 14 residues. Written as DNA, the CDR3 is TGCAGTGCTAGGGCGGGAGGATCCACCGGGGAGCTGTTTTTT. Residues: CSARAGGSTGELFF.

This clonotype was observed at least ten times. The rearrangement links TRBV3-1 to TRBJ2-2; D gene ambiguous. The CDR3 is made up of 17 amino acids. Germline V gene data show CDR1 as LGHDT and CDR2 as YNNKEL (reference sequence). Trimming stripped 4 bases from V and 5 bases from J, with 20 bases between. The CDR3 nucleotides are TGTGCCAGCAGCCCGCCCGTGATGTTGGTGAGGACCGGGGAGCTGTTTTTT. Translating it yields CASSPPVMLVRTGELFF.